This is a list of T cell receptor beta chains from one sample in a study of T cells in Graves' hyperthyroidism and ophthalmopathy. In TCRdb, the multiplex PCR reads were re-called with MiXCR into one record per CDR3 protein. The data contain 100,000 to 140,000 distinct CDR3 sequences, 16% of them singletons. The specimen was blood. These receptors all stem from a woman between 45 and 60 years old with Graves' hyperthyroidism. CDR3s include the opening cysteine and the closing phenylalanine or tryptophan. Fields, in order: J gene, D gene, clone size, V gene, CDR3 DNA, CDR3 protein. A D gene is named only where the DNA matches it firmly. Clone sizes are given selectively: once, few, many, or a class where the clone is expanded.

TRBJ2-3	TRBD2	-	TRBV5-1	TGCGCCAGCAGCTTGGATGGCGGGAGCCCTACAGATGCGCAGTATTTT	CASSLDGGSPTDAQYF
TRBJ1-3	TRBD1	many	TRBV19	TGTGCCAGTATGAGGGGGCCGGGAAACACCATATATTTT	CASMRGPGNTIYF
TRBJ2-1	TRBD1	many	TRBV5-1	TGCGCCAGCAGCCCACTCGACAGGGTCGGGGCTGAGCAGTTCTTC	CASSPLDRVGAEQFF
TRBJ2-1	-	many	TRBV6-1	TGTGCCAGCAGCCCGACCTACAATGAGCAGTTCTTC	CASSPTYNEQFF
TRBJ2-7	-	many	TRBV9	TGTGCCAGCAGCGTAGCCGGACAAGACGAGCAGTACTTC	CASSVAGQDEQYF
TRBJ2-5	-	many	TRBV28	TGTGCCAGCAGTAAGTTGTTAGGAGAGACCCAGTACTTC	CASSKLLGETQYF
TRBJ2-1	-	-	TRBV10-3	TGTGCCATCAGGGCGATCGCTAGCGGCCAGGGGAATGAGCAGTTCTTC	CAIRAIASGQGNEQFF
TRBJ1-2	TRBD1	many	TRBV2	TGTGCCAGCAGTGAAGGACAGGGGGACGGCTACACCTTC	CASSEGQGDGYTF
TRBJ2-3	TRBD1	many	TRBV2	TGTGCCAGCAGTGAGAGCAGGGGGCACACAGATACGCAGTATTTT	CASSESRGHTDTQYF
TRBJ2-3	-	many	TRBV28	TGTGCCAGCATCTTCCGGGAGAATCCAGATACGCAGTATTTT	CASIFRENPDTQYF
TRBJ2-3	-	many	TRBV29-1	TGCAGCGCGGAGGGGCCGAACACAGATACGCAGTATTTT	CSAEGPNTDTQYF
TRBJ2-3	-	-	TRBV4-1	TGCGCCAGCAGCCAAGATCCGGACTTATTAGGCCGAGATACGCAGTATTTT	CASSQDPDLLGRDTQYF
TRBJ2-7	-	many	TRBV20-1	TGCAGTGCTAGATCGGGTTACTCCCACGAGCAGTACTTC	CSARSGYSHEQYF
TRBJ2-2	-	-	TRBV2	TGTGCCAGCAGTGGAACAGGGTACGGGGAGCTGTTTTTT	CASSGTGYGELFF
TRBJ2-3	TRBD2	many	TRBV12-3/TRBV12-4	TGTGCCAGCAGTCCTAGCGGGAGTCGCACAGATACGCAGTATTTT	CASSPSGSRTDTQYF
TRBJ2-1	TRBD2	many	TRBV2	TGTGCCAGCAGAAGTCTAGCGGAGAATGAGCAGTTCTTC	CASRSLAENEQFF
TRBJ2-1	TRBD2	many	TRBV29-1	TGCAGCGTTGATGGTCGGGGTTTGGAGGGAGGGTCCTACAATGAGCAGTTCTTC	CSVDGRGLEGGSYNEQFF
TRBJ1-3	-	many	TRBV28	TGTGCCAGCAGTTTGGGGGTCTCTGGAAACACCATATATTTT	CASSLGVSGNTIYF
TRBJ2-3	-	-	TRBV11-2	TGTGCCAGCAGCTTAGCAGGCAGGGTGGCAGATACGCAGTATTTT	CASSLAGRVADTQYF
TRBJ2-3	TRBD2	-	TRBV6-2/TRBV6-3	TGTGCCAGCAGTTCCCCCGGGGCTAGCGGGACCCGGGCGGGGCAGTATTTT	CASSSPGASGTRAGQYF
TRBJ2-3	-	many	TRBV7-8	TGTGCCAGCTCCTTATCGGGGGGCCAGTTTGATACGCAGTATTTT	CASSLSGGQFDTQYF
TRBJ2-3	TRBD1	many	TRBV2	TGTGCCAGCGTCCGGGACAGGGGCCCAGATACGCAGTATTTT	CASVRDRGPDTQYF
TRBJ1-3	-	many	TRBV12-3/TRBV12-4	TGTGCCAGCACTTACTTAGGTGAACGCCACTCTGGAAACACCATATATTTT	CASTYLGERHSGNTIYF
TRBJ2-2	TRBD1	many	TRBV7-3	TGTGCCAGCAGCCCCCGGACAGGATCGAACACCGGGGAGCTGTTTTTT	CASSPRTGSNTGELFF
TRBJ1-2	-	many	TRBV28	TGTGCCAGCAGTTTGCGGCCTCTTAACTATGGCTACACCTTC	CASSLRPLNYGYTF
TRBJ2-5	-	-	TRBV12-3/TRBV12-4	TGTGCCAGCAGCAGAGGACAGCCGAGGGGGGAGACCCAGTACTTC	CASSRGQPRGETQYF
TRBJ2-7	-	many	TRBV29-1	TGCAGCGTTGAAGATCTTGACCCTACCTACGAGCAGTACTTC	CSVEDLDPTYEQYF
TRBJ2-5	-	-	TRBV10-3	TGTGCCATCAGTATCGGGGGTCAAGAGACCCAGTACTTC	CAISIGGQETQYF
TRBJ2-7	-	-	TRBV28	TGTGCCAGCACCGAGGGACTGCCGAGCTCCTACGAGCAGTACTTC	CASTEGLPSSYEQYF
TRBJ2-1	-	many	TRBV5-6	TGTGCCAGCAGCTTCGGGCAGCTCAGCTCCTACAATGAGCAGTTCTTC	CASSFGQLSSYNEQFF
TRBJ2-1	-	many	TRBV15	TGTGCCACCAGCAGAGATCTTTTCGGGAGTTTAGGCAATGAGCAGTTCTTC	CATSRDLFGSLGNEQFF
TRBJ2-5	-	-	TRBV24-1	TGTGCCACCAGTGACGCCGGAAGACAGGCAAATTTTGCGTTGGGAGAGACCCAGTACTTC	CATSDAGRQANFALGETQYF
TRBJ2-2	TRBD2	many	TRBV6-4	TGTGCCAGCAGTGAGAGGACTAGCGGGAGAGACACCGGGGAGCTGTTTTTT	CASSERTSGRDTGELFF